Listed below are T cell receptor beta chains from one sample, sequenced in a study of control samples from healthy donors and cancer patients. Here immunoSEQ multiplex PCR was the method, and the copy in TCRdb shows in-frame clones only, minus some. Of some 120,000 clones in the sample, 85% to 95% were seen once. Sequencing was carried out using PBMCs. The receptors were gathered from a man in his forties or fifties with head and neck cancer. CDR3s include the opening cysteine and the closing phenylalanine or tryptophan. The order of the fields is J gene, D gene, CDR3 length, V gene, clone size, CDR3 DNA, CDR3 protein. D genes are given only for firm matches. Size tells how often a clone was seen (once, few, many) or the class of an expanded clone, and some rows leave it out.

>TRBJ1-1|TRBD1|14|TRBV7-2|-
TGTGCCAGCAGCTTAACAGGGGGCGAAACTGAAGCTTTCTTT
CASSLTGGETEAFF
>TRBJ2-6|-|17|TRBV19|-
TGTGCCAGTAGTATCTCGGTAGGGCTGTACGGGGCCAACGTCCTGACTTTC
CASSISVGLYGANVLTF
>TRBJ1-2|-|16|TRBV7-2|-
TGTGCCAGCAGCTTCGAACCTGACGGGACGAACTATGGCTACACCTTC
CASSFEPDGTNYGYTF
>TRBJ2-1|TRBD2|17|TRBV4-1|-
TGCGCCAGCAGCCACTCACCGGGACTAGCGGGGGGGATAGAGCAGTTCTTC
CASSHSPGLAGGIEQFF
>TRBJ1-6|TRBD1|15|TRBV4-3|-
TGCGCCAGCAGCCAAGACCCCGGACAGGCCGGGCCCCTCCACTTT
CASSQDPGQAGPLHF
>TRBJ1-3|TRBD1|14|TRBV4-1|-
TGCGCCAGCAGGGGACAGGGAGGCGGAAACACCATATATTTT
CASRGQGGGNTIYF
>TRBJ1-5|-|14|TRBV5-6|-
TGTGCCAGCAGCTTCATGGGGGGCCGGCAGCCCCAGCATTTT
CASSFMGGRQPQHF
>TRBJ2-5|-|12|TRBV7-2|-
TGTGCCAGCAGCCTGACGACGGAGACCCAGTACTTC
CASSLTTETQYF
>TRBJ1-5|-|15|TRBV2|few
TGTGCCAGCAGCCGACAAGTCACGAGCAATCAGCCCCAGCATTTT
CASSRQVTSNQPQHF
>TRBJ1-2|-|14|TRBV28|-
TGTGCCAGCAGTTTACCGGTGGGAAGTCAAGGCTACACCTTC
CASSLPVGSQGYTF
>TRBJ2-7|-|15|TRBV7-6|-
TGTGCCAGCAGCGCACAGACCGGAGAGGGCTACGAGCAGTACTTC
CASSAQTGEGYEQYF
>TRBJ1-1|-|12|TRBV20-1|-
TGCAGTGCTAGTCCGAACGGGGGGGCGGCTTTCTTT
CSASPNGGAAFF
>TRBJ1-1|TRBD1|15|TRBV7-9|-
TGTGCCAGCAGCCAATTGGACAGGGCGGGGACTGAAGCTTTCTTT
CASSQLDRAGTEAFF
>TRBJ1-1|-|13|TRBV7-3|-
TGTGCCAGCAGTCTGAGCGTGAACACTGAAGCTTTCTTT
CASSLSVNTEAFF
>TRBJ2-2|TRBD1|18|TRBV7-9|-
TGTGCCAGCAGCCCCGGACAGGGGAACCCACTGAACACCGGGGAGCTGTTTTTT
CASSPGQGNPLNTGELFF
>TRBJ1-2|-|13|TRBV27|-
TGTGCCAGCAGTTTACGGCCGGACTATGGCTACACCTTC
CASSLRPDYGYTF
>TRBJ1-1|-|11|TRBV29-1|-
TGCAGCGTTGTCCCCCCCGCTGAAGCTTTCTTT
CSVVPPAEAFF
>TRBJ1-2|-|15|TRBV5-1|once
TGCGCCAGCAGCTTGTCGGTGGGTGTAGGGTATGGCTACACCTTC
CASSLSVGVGYGYTF
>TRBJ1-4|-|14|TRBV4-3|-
TGCGCCAGCAGCCAAGAGGAAGGGAATGAAAAACTGTTTTTT
CASSQEEGNEKLFF
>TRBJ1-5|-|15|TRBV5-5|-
TGTGCCAGCAGCTTGGCCGGGACCTATGGTCAGCCCCAGCATTTT
CASSLAGTYGQPQHF
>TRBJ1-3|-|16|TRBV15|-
TGTGCCACCAGCAGAGTAAAAGGGGCGCCGGGAAACACCATATATTTT
CATSRVKGAPGNTIYF
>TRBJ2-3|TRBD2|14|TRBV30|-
TGTGCCTGGTCTAGCGGGGGGCCGGCAGATACGCAGTATTTT
CAWSSGGPADTQYF
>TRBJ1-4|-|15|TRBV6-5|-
TGTGCCAGCAGTTACGGTGTCGGGGTGGGTGAAAAACTGTTTTTT
CASSYGVGVGEKLFF
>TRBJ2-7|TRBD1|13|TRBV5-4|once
TGTGCCTCATCTGGACAGGGGGCCTACGAGCAGTACTTC
CASSGQGAYEQYF
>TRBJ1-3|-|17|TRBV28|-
TGTGCCAGCAGCTCACTATCCTCGGGCAGGGGTGGAAACACCATATATTTT
CASSSLSSGRGGNTIYF
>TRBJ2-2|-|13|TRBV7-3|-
TGTGCCAGCAGCTTGGGACCTACCGGGGAGCTGTTTTTT
CASSLGPTGELFF
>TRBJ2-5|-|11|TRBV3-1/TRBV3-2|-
TGTGCCAGCGAGTTTCGGGAGACCCAGTACTTC
CASEFRETQYF
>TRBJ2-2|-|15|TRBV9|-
TGTGCCAGCAGCGTAGATGAAGGGATGACCGGGGAGCTGTTTTTT
CASSVDEGMTGELFF
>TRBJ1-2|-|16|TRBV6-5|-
TGTGCCAGCAGTTACGGGCACCTCTTCCGTTCCTATGGCTACACCTTC
CASSYGHLFRSYGYTF
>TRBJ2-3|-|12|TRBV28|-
TGTGCCAGCAGTATGACCACAGATACGCAGTATTTT
CASSMTTDTQYF
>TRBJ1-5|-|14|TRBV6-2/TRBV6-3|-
TGTGCCAGCAGTTACTCGTCAAGAAATCAGCCCCAGCATTTT
CASSYSSRNQPQHF
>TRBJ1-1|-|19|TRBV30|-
TGTGCCTGGAGTGTGTATTTCGGGACGGTGTCTACCAGGAACACTGAAGCTTTCTTT
CAWSVYFGTVSTRNTEAFF
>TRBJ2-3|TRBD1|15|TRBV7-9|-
TGTGCCAGCAGCAGGGACAGGGATCCCACAGATACGCAGTATTTT
CASSRDRDPTDTQYF
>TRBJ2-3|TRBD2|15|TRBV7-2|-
TGTGCCAGCAGCTTAAGGCGGGGGGGGACAGATACGCAGTATTTT
CASSLRRGGTDTQYF
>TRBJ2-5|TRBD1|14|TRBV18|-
TGTGCCAGCTCACCAGTCCGAGGGGGCGAGACCCAGTACTTC
CASSPVRGGETQYF
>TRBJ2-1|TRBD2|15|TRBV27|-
TGTGCCAGCAGGAGTAGCGGGGGGCCCTGGGATGAGCAGTTCTTC
CASRSSGGPWDEQFF
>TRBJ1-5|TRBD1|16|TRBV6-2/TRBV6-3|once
TGTGCCAGCAGTTCTTGGGACAGACCCCTCAATCAGCCCCAGCATTTT
CASSSWDRPLNQPQHF
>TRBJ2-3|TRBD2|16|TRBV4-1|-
TGCGCCAGCAGCGCAAGCCAGCGGGGGGTCACAGATACGCAGTATTTT
CASSASQRGVTDTQYF
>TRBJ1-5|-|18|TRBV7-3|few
TGTGCCAGCAGCTTAAAATCCTCCGGTAGGTGGGGCAATCAGCCCCAGCATTTT
CASSLKSSGRWGNQPQHF
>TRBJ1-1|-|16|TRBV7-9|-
TGTGCCAGCAGCTTAGGTTGGGGGAGTTGGGAAGGTGAAGCTTTCTTT
CASSLGWGSWEGEAFF
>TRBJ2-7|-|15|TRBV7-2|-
TGTGCCAGCAGCCCTTCGTGGGGCGGGGCCCACGAGCAGTACTTC
CASSPSWGGAHEQYF
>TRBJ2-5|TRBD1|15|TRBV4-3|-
TGCGCCAGCAGCCAAGGGACAGGGACCTTGGAGGAGCAGTACTTC
CASSQGTGTLEEQYF
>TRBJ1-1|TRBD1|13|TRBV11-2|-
TGTGCCAGCAGCGAGGGACAGGGGGGGTTAGCTTTCTTT
CASSEGQGGLAFF
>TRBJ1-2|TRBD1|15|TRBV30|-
TGTGCCTGGAGTTTTCAACAGGGGGCCCTTGGTGGCTACACCTTC
CAWSFQQGALGGYTF
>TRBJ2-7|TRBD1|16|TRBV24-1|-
TGTGCCACCAGCCAGCACCCCGGACAGGGAGTCCACGAGCAGTACTTC
CATSQHPGQGVHEQYF
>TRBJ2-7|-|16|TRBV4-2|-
TGTGCCAGCAGCTCCGACCCGAATGAACGTCCCTACGAGCAGTACTTC
CASSSDPNERPYEQYF
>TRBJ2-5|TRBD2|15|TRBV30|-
TGTGCCTGGAGTAAAAGCGGGGGGGCTCTTGAGACCCAGTACTTC
CAWSKSGGALETQYF